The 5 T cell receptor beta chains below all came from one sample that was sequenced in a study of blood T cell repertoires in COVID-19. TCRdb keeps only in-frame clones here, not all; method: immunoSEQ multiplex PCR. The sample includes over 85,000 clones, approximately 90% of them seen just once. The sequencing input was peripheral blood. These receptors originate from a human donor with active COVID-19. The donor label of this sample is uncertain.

The CDR3 sequence is CASSQDIAGAGELFF. Here the CDR3 DNA reads TGCGCCAGCAGCCAAGATATCGCGGGGGCCGGGGAGCTGTTTTTT. The V and J genes are TRBV4-3 and TRBJ2-2; 7 bases fit TRBD2. This CDR3 spans 15 amino acids. CDR1 LGHNA and CDR2 YSLEER come from the germline V gene. The V gene end was trimmed by 0 bases and the J gene end by 6 bases; junction bases not matched to a gene: 4.

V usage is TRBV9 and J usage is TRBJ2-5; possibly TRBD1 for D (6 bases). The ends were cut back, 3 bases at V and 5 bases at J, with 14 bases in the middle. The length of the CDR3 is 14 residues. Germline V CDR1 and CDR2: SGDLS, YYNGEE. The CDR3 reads CASSETYRVETQYF. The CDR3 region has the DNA TGTGCCAGCAGCGAAACTTACAGGGTTGAGACCCAGTACTTC. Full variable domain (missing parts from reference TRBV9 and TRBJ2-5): DSGVTQTPKHLITATGQRVTLRCSPRSGDLSVYWYQQSLDQGLQFLIQYYNGEERAKGNILERFSAQQFPDLHSELNLSSLELGDSALYFCASSETYRVETQYFGPGTRLLVL.

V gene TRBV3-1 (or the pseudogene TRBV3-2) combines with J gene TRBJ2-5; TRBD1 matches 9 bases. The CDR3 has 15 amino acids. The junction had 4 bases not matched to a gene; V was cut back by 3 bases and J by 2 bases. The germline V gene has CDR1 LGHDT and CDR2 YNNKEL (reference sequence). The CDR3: CASSHNRGRQETQYF. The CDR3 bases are TGTGCCAGCAGCCACAACAGGGGGCGTCAAGAGACCCAGTACTTC.

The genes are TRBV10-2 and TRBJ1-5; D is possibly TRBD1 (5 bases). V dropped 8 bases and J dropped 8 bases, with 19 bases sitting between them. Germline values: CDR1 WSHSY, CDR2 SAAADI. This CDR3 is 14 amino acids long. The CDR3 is CASRDRYHGKPQHF. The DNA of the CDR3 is TGCGCCAGCCGAGACAGATATCATGGAAAGCCCCAGCATTTT.

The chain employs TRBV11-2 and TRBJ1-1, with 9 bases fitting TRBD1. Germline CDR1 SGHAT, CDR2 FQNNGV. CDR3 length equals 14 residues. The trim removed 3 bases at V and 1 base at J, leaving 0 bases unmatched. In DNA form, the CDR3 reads TGTGCCAGCAGCTTGGGACAGGGGAACACTGAAGCTTTCTTT. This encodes CASSLGQGNTEAFF.